This T cell receptor (beta chain) comes out of a study of identical twins' blood T cells. The sample holds many counts of this clonotype. The antigen remains undetermined. The study, taken as a whole, reports: Abundant TCRbeta CDR3s overlapped more between twins than with unrelated donors.

CDR1 is DFQATT and CDR2 is SNEGSKA in the germline V gene (reference sequence). The CDR3 is 12 residues long. Trimming shortened V by 6 bases and J by 5 bases, and 14 bases separated the two germline ends. Libraries were made from RNA as TCR cDNA, using a modified protocol. Each TCR cDNA library carried sample-specific barcodes on both ends. TCRdb re-analysed the 5' RACE reads in MiXCR, keeping a single row per CDR3 protein. The sample contains a few hundred thousand distinct CDR3 sequences, 28% of which appear only once. The clonotype originates from a woman between 18 and 49 years old in good health. The chain carries TRBV20-1 and TRBJ2-7, with D tentatively TRBD1 (6 bases). Sequencing used PBMCs. The CDR3 spells CSAMLQGNEQYF. The DNA for the CDR3 is TGCAGTGCAATGCTACAGGGTAACGAGCAGTACTTC.